This entry concerns a single T cell receptor beta chain. In this sample, this clone turned up once. Its specific antigen is unknown. No much larger clone exists at a distance of one base, and base qualities are not known. The same CDR3 arises from other DNA sequences in this sample as well. The data were taken from a study of shared clonotypes between healthy human individuals (dated by TCRdb to the early 2020s). Regarding the study in general: A few men and a couple of women, aged 18 to 49 years, made up the cohort. Each donor's leukapheresis produced roughly between about 0.9 and 9.5 billion PBMCs. To increase sequencing depth and limit assay-specific biases, TCR repertoire library preparation and sequencing were carried out by different laboratories using diverse techniques. To estimate repertoire size and how much clonotype sharing occurs between individuals, the study deeply sequenced the blood TCR repertoires of about five healthy adults. For each donor, CD4 naive and CD4 memory were each given three plates, CD8 naive was given two plates, and CD8 memory was given one plate.

Paper-wide results and their limitations: Even with the large sequencing depth, rarefaction of the sorted-subset datasets indicated that sequencing was incomplete. Higher generation probabilities were observed for clonotypes shared by all four sorted-subset donors than for non-shared clonotypes. Pairwise subsampling indicated that sequencing depth was expected to affect the degree of clonotype sharing among donors. The small number of donors limited the genetic and exposure-history diversity represented. Across a handful of donors, around 5.4% of naive CD4, roughly 3.4% of naive CD8, 2% to 2.5% of memory CD4, and 0.3% to 0.45% of memory CD8 clonotypes were shared. Naive subsets generally had larger estimated clonotype richness than memory subsets did. Only blood was sampled, and tissue TCR repertoires likely differ from those in blood.

V sheds 2 bases and J sheds 1 base, leaving 7 bases between their ends. The CDR3 starts with the cysteine, ends with the phenylalanine, and has 14 residues. Only the CDR3 part of the read is kept: 42 bases, read in frame from the first base. For CDR1 and CDR2, the germline V gene lists SGHTA and FQGNSA. Using the deep immunoSEQ assay, multiplex PCR amplified TCR CDR3 regions from genomic DNA. Genomic DNA extracted from each cell subset was distributed evenly over all wells of several immunoSEQ 96-well plates, and each plate served as one replicate. Each replicate PCR for sorted subsets received around 210 ng genomic DNA, equal to about 30,000 T cell genomes. Purified libraries were measured with a Qubit 3.0 fluorometer, size-checked on a Bioanalyzer 2100, and measured again with the KAPA Library Quantification kit. Every immunoSEQ 96-well plate was sequenced on a dedicated single-read 150-cycle Illumina NextSeq 550 flow cell. Per the source publication's procedure: Because the immunoSEQ output held only junctional sequences and lacked quality scores, the filtering could not match the filtering applied to full-length reads. To assign V/J genes and CDR3, sequences were annotated against IMGT germline references using PyIR, a Python wrapper for IgBLAST v1.9. Reads were removed for weak V/J assignments (E-value above 1e-6), missing CDR3, stop codons, out-of-frame junctions, or ambiguous translated residues. V3J clonotypes were defined as sequences sharing the same inferred V gene, J gene, and CDR3 amino acid sequence. To compute the percentage overlap between repertoires, the number of shared unique clonotypes was divided by the size of the smaller repertoire. RTK rarefaction, the Chao1 estimator, and Recon v2.1 estimates of unobserved clonotypes were used to assess repertoire richness. OLGA was used to compute generation probabilities for all TCRbeta clonotypes that the gDNA method yielded from four donors. Sourced from immuneACCESS, this table was stored by TCRdb with only in-frame sequences that have V and J called. A share of the clones is absent; for the studies checked, an unresolved V gene accounts for under half, and the remainder has no known explanation. The DNA gave D and trimming, while V, J and clone size come from that table. The sample table holds 2,500,000 or so clones, of which roughly 93% were seen once. In total, the top ten clones hold 0.36% of the sample.

Donors were healthy HIV-negative adults with no recently reported acute infections or vaccinations. Every donor was a Caucasian adult residing in Nashville, Tennessee, USA. CD4+ T cells were enriched through magnetic negative selection, after which naive cells were positively selected on CD45RA and the remaining negative fraction served as the memory subset. Blood was collected by leukapheresis, and PBMCs were isolated by Ficoll-Histopaque density gradient centrifugation and then cryopreserved in liquid nitrogen vapor phase. Analytical flow cytometry was used to check the purity and quantity of every magnetically sorted T cell population. From each sorted fraction, genomic DNA was isolated and quantified by UV absorbance on a Nanodrop 2000c.

This clonotype was obtained from a man aged 18 to 29 in good health. Some clones in this sample may be carry-over from other donors' samples. The chain is made from TRBV7-2 and TRBJ2-3; TRBD2 is a weak D gene call, 5 bases matching. The sequenced material came from naive CD4+ T cells from PBMCs. What this sample's cell subset or site label stands for: CD45RA+ positively selected. The CDR3 here reads CASSLRRGTDTQYF. In nucleotide form, the sequence is TGTGCCAGCAGCTTAAGGCGGGGCACAGATACGCAGTATTTT.